The clone carrying this TCR beta chain occurred many times. V lost 7 bases and J lost 2; bases outside the gene matches: 7. The CDR3 has 14 amino acids. CDR1 is WSHSY, CDR2 SAAADI, per germline. This sample was included in a study of HIV-infected patients and healthy controls. Using its own MiXCR run on the 5' RACE reads, TCRdb lists one record per CDR3 protein. The table lists about 64,000 distinct CDR3 sequences, less than 20% of them singletons. The gene calls are TRBV10-2 and TRBJ2-7; 8 bases match TRBD2. Input material: CD4+ T cells from blood. This receptor was identified in a human donor in good health. The chain's CDR3 is CASMKRESPYEQYF. DNA of the CDR3: TGCGCCAGCATGAAGCGGGAGTCCCCCTACGAGCAGTACTTC.